Presented here are 18 T cell receptor beta chains from one specimen sequenced in a study of PD-L1 blockade in urothelial cancer. Using immunoSEQ multiplex PCR, the repertoire was profiled, and TCRdb retains in-frame clones only, with some absent. The data hold over 35,000 clones, with about 82% observed a single time. This sample's time point: pretreatment peripheral blood. Sequenced material: PBMCs, taken around atezolizumab (anti-PD-L1) treatment. Source of these receptors: a man older than 75 with urothelial cancer.

The chain uses TRBV15 and TRBJ1-2; a weak D match, TRBD1 (5 bases). The V end lost 8 bases, the J end lost 5 bases, and 15 bases lay between the germline ends. The germline V gene has CDR1 LNHNV and CDR2 YYDKDF (reference sequence). The CDR3 is 13 residues long. The CDR3 loop reads CATRQNGGYGYTF. For the CDR3, the DNA is TGTGCCACCCGACAAAATGGGGGGTATGGCTACACCTTC.

Comments on this clone: The sample has other DNA sequences that encode this CDR3 too. The chain links TRBV5-1 to TRBJ2-5; 9 positions agree with TRBD1. The CDR3 loop spans 14 amino acids. V trimming: 4 bases; J trimming: 5 bases; junction bases outside the gene matches: 6. Germline V gene data show CDR1 as SGHRS and CDR2 as YFSETQ. The CDR3 is CASSMGQGEETQYF. The CDR3 DNA is TGCGCCAGCAGCATGGGACAGGGCGAGGAGACCCAGTACTTC.

The chain links TRBV19 to TRBJ2-7, with D possibly being TRBD2 (6 bases). In germline, CDR1 is LNHDA, CDR2 SQIVND (reference sequence). The ends were cut back, 4 bases at V and 3 bases at J, with 16 bases in the middle. The CDR3 is 15 amino acids. CDR3: CASSRRADGGYEQYF. The CDR3 nucleotides are TGTGCCAGTAGTAGGAGGGCGGATGGGGGCTACGAGCAGTACTTC.

This chain uses TRBV5-1 with TRBJ2-5; the D is unclear. The germline V and J ends were trimmed by 4 bases and 3 bases, with 19 bases remaining between them. This CDR3 is 16 amino acids long. Germline V CDR1 and CDR2: SGHRS, YFSETQ. DNA for the CDR3: TGCGCCAGCAGCCTAAGACTGGTAGACCTGGAAGAGACCCAGTACTTC. Its translation is CASSLRLVDLEETQYF.

The chain uses TRBV6-5 and TRBJ2-5; the D is unclear. Germline CDR1 reads MNHEY; CDR2 reads SVGAGI. Trimming removed 0 bases at V and 1 base at J, with 3 bases between. The CDR3 has 13 residues. The CDR3 coding sequence is TGTGCCAGCAGTTACTCCAGCCAAGAGACCCAGTACTTC. Residues: CASSYSSQETQYF.

V is TRBV5-4 and J is TRBJ2-3; 8 bases map to TRBD2. The CDR3 totals 15 residues. Trimming at V came to 4 bases and at J to 5 bases, leaving 9 bases not matched to a gene. CDR1 and CDR2 (germline): SGHNT, YYREEE (reference sequence). The CDR3: CASSESAGVRDTQYF. CDR3 nucleotide sequence: TGTGCCAGCAGCGAGTCAGCGGGAGTAAGAGATACGCAGTATTTT.

The chain combines TRBV30 with TRBJ2-3; 10 bases align to TRBD2. Germline V gene lookup returns CDR1 GTSNPN and CDR2 SVGIG (reference sequence). The CDR3 consists of 17 residues. J lost 0 bases, V lost 4 bases, and 10 bases had no gene match. CDR3 amino acids: CAWTAPSGRASTDTQYF. The CDR3 nucleotides read TGTGCCTGGACAGCCCCTAGCGGGAGAGCTAGCACAGATACGCAGTATTTT.

Turning to this clone: Relative to the germline gene, one junction end is altered; a read error may explain this. The chain recombines TRBV10-2 with TRBJ1-1, with TRBD1 as a possible D gene (5 bases). The V gene's germline CDR1 is WSHSY and CDR2 SAAADI. The CDR3 consists of 14 residues. Written as DNA, the CDR3 is TGCGCCAGCCGTGAGGCTATATGGGGCGCTGAAGCTTTCTTT. Amino acids: CASREAIWGAEAFF.

The rearrangement links TRBV15 to TRBJ2-7; 8 bases map to TRBD2. The CDR3 runs to 15 residues. Trimming removed 1 base from V and 2 bases from J; junction bases left unmatched: 4. Germline V lookup: CDR1 LNHNV, CDR2 YYDKDF (reference sequence). The CDR3 spells CATSRAGTSPYEQYF. In DNA, the CDR3 is TGTGCCACCAGCAGAGCCGGGACTAGTCCCTACGAGCAGTACTTC.

The V gene is TRBV5-4, the J gene TRBJ1-2; D is perhaps TRBD1 (6 bases). CDR3 length equals 14 residues. Germline-derived CDR1 and CDR2 are SGHNT and YYREEE (reference sequence). V was trimmed by 3 bases and J by 1 base, leaving 10 bases between them. For the CDR3, the DNA is TGTGCCAGCAGCTCCGGACAGCGTAACTATGGCTACACCTTC. Translating it yields CASSSGQRNYGYTF.

This chain uses TRBV5-6 with TRBJ2-3, with TRBD2 matching over 7 bases. The CDR3 covers 15 residues. The trim removed 4 bases at V and 2 bases at J, leaving 7 bases unmatched. CDR1 and CDR2 (germline): SGHDT, YYEEEE. CDR3 DNA: TGTGCCAGCAGCCCCGGGACTACCTTCACAGATACGCAGTATTTT. This sequence encodes CASSPGTTFTDTQYF.

This clone was observed a handful of times. The chain carries TRBV7-9 and TRBJ2-1; a possible D gene is TRBD1 (6 bases). CDR1 and CDR2 from the germline V gene are SEHNR and FQNEAQ (reference sequence). The CDR3 length is 15 residues. V was trimmed by 5 bases and J by 9 bases, leaving 20 bases between them. CDR3 sequence: CASSPGDGPDGEQFF. In nucleotides, the CDR3 is TGTGCCAGCAGCCCAGGGGATGGACCGGACGGTGAGCAGTTCTTC.

The V gene is TRBV7-9, the J gene TRBJ1-3; D perhaps matches TRBD1 (6 bases). The length of the CDR3 is 16 residues. Germline loops: CDR1 SEHNR, CDR2 FQNEAQ (reference sequence). V was trimmed by 2 bases and J by 1 base, leaving 12 bases between them. The CDR3 spells CASSLRQVNSGNTIYF. The CDR3 DNA reads as TGTGCCAGCAGCTTAAGACAGGTCAATTCTGGAAACACCATATATTTT.

The chain links TRBV27 to TRBJ2-2; 8 positions agree with TRBD2. The V and J ends lost 9 bases and 4 bases, in that order; junction bases with no gene match: 7. The germline V gene has CDR1 MNHEY and CDR2 SMNVEV (reference sequence). The CDR3 covers 14 residues. This chain's CDR3 is CASRREAGTGELFF. The CDR3, as DNA: TGTGCCAGTAGGCGGGAGGCGGGCACCGGGGAGCTGTTTTTT.

This chain links TRBV28 with TRBJ2-3; possibly TRBD2 for D (6 bases). CDR1 MDHEN and CDR2 SYDVKM come from the germline V gene. This CDR3 spans 16 amino acids. Trimming pared 7 bases from V and 0 bases from J, leaving 17 bases between. DNA for the CDR3: TGTGCCAGCAACGACCCCCGCGGAGGGAGCACAGATACGCAGTATTTT. Protein product: CASNDPRGGSTDTQYF.

The rearrangement joins TRBV7-9 to TRBJ2-7, with 7 bases that match TRBD2. The V segment lost 5 bases and the J segment 2 bases; nucleotides outside the gene matches: 9. CDR1 is SEHNR, CDR2 FQNEAQ, per germline (reference sequence). This CDR3 is built from 15 residues. CDR3 region: CASSDLQGLAYEQYF. CDR3 nucleotide sequence: TGTGCCAGCAGCGACCTACAAGGACTAGCCTACGAGCAGTACTTC.

V gene TRBV9 combines with J gene TRBJ2-3; TRBD1 is a possible D gene (5 bases). The CDR3 contains 14 residues. V dropped 4 bases and J dropped 1 base, with 10 bases sitting between them. The germline V gene encodes CDR1 SGDLS and CDR2 YYNGEE. In DNA form, the CDR3 reads TGTGCCAGCAGCAGGGGAAGGGGCACAGATACGCAGTATTTT. It codes for CASSRGRGTDTQYF.

CDR3 bases: TGTGCCAGCAGCAAACTAGCGGGAGGACCGAACACCGGGGAGCTGTTTTTT. Translation gives CASSKLAGGPNTGELFF. The V call is TRBV7-6, the J call TRBJ2-2, with 12 bases that match TRBD2. The V gene's germline CDR1 is SGHVS and CDR2 FNYEAQ. The junction had 4 bases not matched to a gene; V was cut back by 5 bases and J by 0 bases. This CDR3 has 17 residues.